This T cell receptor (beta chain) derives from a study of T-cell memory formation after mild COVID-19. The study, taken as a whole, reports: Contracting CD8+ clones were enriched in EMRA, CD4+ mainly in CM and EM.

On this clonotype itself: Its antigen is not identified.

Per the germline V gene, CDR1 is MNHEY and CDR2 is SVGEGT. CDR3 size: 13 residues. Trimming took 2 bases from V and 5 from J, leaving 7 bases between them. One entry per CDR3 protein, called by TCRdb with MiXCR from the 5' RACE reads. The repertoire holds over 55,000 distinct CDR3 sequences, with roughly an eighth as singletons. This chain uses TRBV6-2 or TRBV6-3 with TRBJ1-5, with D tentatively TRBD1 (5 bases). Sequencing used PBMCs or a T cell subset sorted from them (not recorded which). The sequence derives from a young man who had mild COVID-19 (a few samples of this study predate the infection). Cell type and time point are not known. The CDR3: CASSYVGDQPQHF. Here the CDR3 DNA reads TGTGCCAGCAGTTACGTGGGGGATCAGCCCCAGCATTTT.